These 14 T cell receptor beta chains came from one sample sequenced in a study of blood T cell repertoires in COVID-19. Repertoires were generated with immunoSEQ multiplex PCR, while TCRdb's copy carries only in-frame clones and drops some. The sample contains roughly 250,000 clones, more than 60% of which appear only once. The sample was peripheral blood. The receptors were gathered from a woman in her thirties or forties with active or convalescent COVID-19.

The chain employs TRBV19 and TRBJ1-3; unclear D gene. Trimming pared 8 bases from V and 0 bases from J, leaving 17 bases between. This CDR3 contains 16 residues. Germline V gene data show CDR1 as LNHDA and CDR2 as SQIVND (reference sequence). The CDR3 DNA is TGTGCCAGTTTACGGGAGCGGACTGCCTCTGGAAACACCATATATTTT. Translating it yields CASLRERTASGNTIYF.

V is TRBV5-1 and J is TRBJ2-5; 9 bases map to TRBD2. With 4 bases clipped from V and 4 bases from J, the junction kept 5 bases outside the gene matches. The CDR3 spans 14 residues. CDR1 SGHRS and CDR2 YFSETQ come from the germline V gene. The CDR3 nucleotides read TGCGCCAGCAGCGAGGCGGGGGGGCGAGAGACCCAGTACTTC. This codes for CASSEAGGRETQYF.

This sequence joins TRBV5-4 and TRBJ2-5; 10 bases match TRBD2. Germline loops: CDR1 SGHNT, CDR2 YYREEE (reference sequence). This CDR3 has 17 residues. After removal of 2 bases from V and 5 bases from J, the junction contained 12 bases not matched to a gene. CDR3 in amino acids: CASSLGLAGVTRETQYF. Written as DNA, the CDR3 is TGTGCCAGCAGCTTAGGTCTAGCGGGGGTCACCCGGGAGACCCAGTACTTC.

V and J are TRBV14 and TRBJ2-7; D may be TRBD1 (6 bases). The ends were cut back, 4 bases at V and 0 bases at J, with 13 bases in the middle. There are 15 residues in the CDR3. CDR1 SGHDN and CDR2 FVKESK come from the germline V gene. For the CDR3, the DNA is TGTGCCAGCAGCCCCTACGGGACACCCTCCTACGAGCAGTACGTC. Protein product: CASSPYGTPSYEQYV.

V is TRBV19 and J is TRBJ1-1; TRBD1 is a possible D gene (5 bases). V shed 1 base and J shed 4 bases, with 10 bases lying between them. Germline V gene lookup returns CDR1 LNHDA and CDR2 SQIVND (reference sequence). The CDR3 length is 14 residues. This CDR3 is CASSIAREGTEAFF. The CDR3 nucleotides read TGTGCCAGTAGTATAGCCAGGGAAGGCACTGAAGCTTTCTTT.

CDR3 sequence (DNA): TGTGCCAGCAGCTTAGAACCCTTCGGGGGATGGGGTCCTGAAGCTTTCTTT. This codes for CASSLEPFGGWGPEAFF. The chain joins TRBV7-9 to TRBJ1-1; weak D call: TRBD1 (5 bases). Germline CDR1 reads SEHNR; CDR2 reads FQNEAQ (reference sequence). This CDR3 contains 17 residues. The V end was cut by 1 base, the J end by 6 bases, with 21 bases between. The complete variable domain, with remaining parts taken from reference TRBV7-9 and TRBJ1-1, reads DTGVSQNPRHKITKRGQNVTFRCDPISEHNRLYWYRQTLGQGPEFLTYFQNEAQLEKSRLLSDRFSAERPKGSFSTLEIQRTEQGDSAMYLCASSLEPFGGWGPEAFFGQGTRLTVV.

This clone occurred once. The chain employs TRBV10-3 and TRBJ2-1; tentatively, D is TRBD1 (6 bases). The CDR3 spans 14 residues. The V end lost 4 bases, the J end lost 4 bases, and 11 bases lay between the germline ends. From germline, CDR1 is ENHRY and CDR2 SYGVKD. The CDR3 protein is CAISAGGQYNEQFF. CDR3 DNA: TGTGCCATCAGTGCTGGAGGACAGTACAATGAGCAGTTCTTC.

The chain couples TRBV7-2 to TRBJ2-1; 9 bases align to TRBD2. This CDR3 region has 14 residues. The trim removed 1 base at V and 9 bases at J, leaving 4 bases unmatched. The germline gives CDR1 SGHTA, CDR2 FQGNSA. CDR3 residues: CASSLGGGVIEQFF. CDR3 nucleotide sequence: TGTGCCAGCAGCTTAGGCGGGGGGGTTATTGAGCAGTTCTTC.

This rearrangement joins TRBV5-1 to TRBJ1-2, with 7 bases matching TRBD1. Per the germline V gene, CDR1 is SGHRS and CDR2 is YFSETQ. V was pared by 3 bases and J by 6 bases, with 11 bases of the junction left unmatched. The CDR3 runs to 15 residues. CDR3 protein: CASSSRPGTENGYTF. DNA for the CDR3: TGCGCCAGCAGCTCTCGCCCCGGGACAGAAAATGGCTACACCTTC. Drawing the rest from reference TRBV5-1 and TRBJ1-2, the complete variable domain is KAGVTQTPRYLIKTRGQQVTLSCSPISGHRSVSWYQQTPGQGLQFLFEYFSETQRNKGNFPGRFSGRQFSNSRSEMNVSTLELGDSALYLCASSSRPGTENGYTFGSGTRLTVV.

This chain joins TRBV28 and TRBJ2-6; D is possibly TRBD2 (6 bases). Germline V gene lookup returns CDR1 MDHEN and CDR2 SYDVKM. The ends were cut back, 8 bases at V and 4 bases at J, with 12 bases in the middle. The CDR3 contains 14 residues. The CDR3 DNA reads TGTGCCAGCGGAGGGGTCGGAGGGGCCAACGTCCTGACTTTC. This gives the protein CASGGVGGANVLTF. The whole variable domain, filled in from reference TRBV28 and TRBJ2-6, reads DVKVTQSSRYLVKRTGEKVFLECVQDMDHENMFWYRQDPGLGLRLIYFSYDVKMKEKGDIPEGYSVSREKKERFSLILESASTNQTSMYLCASGGVGGANVLTFGAGSRLTVL.

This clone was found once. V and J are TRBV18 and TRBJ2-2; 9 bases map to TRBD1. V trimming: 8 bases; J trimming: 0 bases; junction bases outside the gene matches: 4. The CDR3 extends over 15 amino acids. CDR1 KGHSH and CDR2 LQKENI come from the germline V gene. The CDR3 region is CASQRQGANTGELFF. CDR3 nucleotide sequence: TGTGCCAGCCAGAGACAGGGGGCGAACACCGGGGAGCTGTTTTTT.

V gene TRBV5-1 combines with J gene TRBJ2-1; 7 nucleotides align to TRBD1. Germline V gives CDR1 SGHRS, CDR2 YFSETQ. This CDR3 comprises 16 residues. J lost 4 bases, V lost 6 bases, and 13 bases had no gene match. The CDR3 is CASTNRGQGMYNEQFF. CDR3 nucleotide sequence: TGCGCCAGCACCAATAGGGGGCAGGGGATGTACAATGAGCAGTTCTTC.

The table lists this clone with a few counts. CDR3 in DNA: TGTGCCAGCAGTGAGACACCACTCGTGGGTCAGCCCCAGCATTTT. It specifies CASSETPLVGQPQHF. The chain employs TRBV6-1 and TRBJ1-5; D uncertain. The germline V gene encodes CDR1 MNHNS and CDR2 SASEGT. This CDR3 contains 15 residues. The V end lost 3 bases, the J end lost 6 bases, and 15 bases lay between the germline ends.

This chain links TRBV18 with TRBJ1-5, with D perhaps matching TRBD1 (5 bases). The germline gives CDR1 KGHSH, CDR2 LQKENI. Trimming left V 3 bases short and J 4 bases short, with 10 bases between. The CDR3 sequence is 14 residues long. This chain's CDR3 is CASSPGGANQPQHF. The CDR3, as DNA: TGTGCCAGCTCACCTGGAGGGGCAAATCAGCCCCAGCATTTT.